This T cell receptor beta chain was retrieved from a study of early T cells in non-severe SARS-CoV-2 infection. Study in general: Unsorted whole blood bulk RNA was sequenced, with unpaired chains. Overall study results and limits: Clonotype matching in VDJdb favored anti-spike CD8 responses and did not capture private and CD4 specificities.

This clonotype has a count of ten or more. The antigen is not known. This CDR3 is 15 amino acids long. V trimming: 5 bases; J trimming: 7 bases; junction bases outside the gene matches: 9. Per germline, CDR1 LNHDA and CDR2 SQIVND (reference sequence). Attachment of unique molecular identifiers to individual cDNA molecules was performed. TCRdb re-called the 5' RACE reads through MiXCR, storing one row per CDR3 protein. The sample lists about 59,000 distinct CDR3 sequences; roughly 13% were seen once. V gene TRBV19 combines with J gene TRBJ1-5; 9 bases are a match to TRBD1. Source: whole blood, taken at baseline. The sequence was collected from an adult who was a healthcare worker with PCR-confirmed SARS-CoV-2 infection or an uninfected control (not recorded which). The CDR3 DNA reads TGTGCCAGTAGTTCCGGACAGGGGCGGTTGCAGCCCCAGCATTTT. This encodes CASSSGQGRLQPQHF.